These 19 T cell receptor beta chains were sequenced from one sample in a study of somatic mutations in cytotoxic T cells in rheumatoid arthritis. TCRdb's copy holds only in-frame clones and misses some; the assay was immunoSEQ multiplex PCR. This sample has 20,000 to 25,000 clones, with roughly 80% found just once. The material sequenced was CD8+ T cells sorted from blood. These receptors were obtained from an adult with rheumatoid arthritis.

This chain connects TRBV18 to TRBJ1-4; 9 bases line up with TRBD1. The germline V gene has CDR1 KGHSH and CDR2 LQKENI. This CDR3 has 15 amino acids. Trimming cost V 4 bases and J 6 bases; bases outside gene matches: 6. The CDR3 sequence: CASSLRTGAHEKLFF. The DNA of the CDR3 is TGTGCCAGCTCACTCAGGACAGGGGCCCATGAAAAACTGTTTTTT.

V is TRBV9 and J is TRBJ1-2, with a tentative D call TRBD1 (5 bases). Germline V gives CDR1 SGDLS, CDR2 YYNGEE. V gave up 3 bases and J gave up 5 bases, with 8 bases separating them. The CDR3 extends over 12 amino acids. CDR3 nucleotides: TGTGCCAGCAGCGGGGGCCAATATGGCTACACCTTC. As protein: CASSGGQYGYTF.

This rearrangement joins TRBV2 to TRBJ2-5; maybe TRBD2 (5 bases). From germline, CDR1 is SNHLY and CDR2 FYNNEI. This CDR3 comprises 12 residues. V was cut by 1 base and J by 9 bases, with 9 bases left in between. CDR3 bases: TGTGCCAGCAGTGAAGAATTGGAGGCCCAGTACTTC. It yields the protein CASSEELEAQYF.

The genes are TRBV5-6 and TRBJ2-3; possible D gene TRBD1, 5 bases. The CDR3 sequence is 15 residues long. CDR1 is SGHDT and CDR2 is YYEEEE in the germline V gene. Deletions cut 4 bases from V and 5 bases from J, with 17 bases between. The chain's CDR3 is CASSQASWGLDTQYF. CDR3 in DNA: TGTGCCAGCAGCCAAGCCAGTTGGGGCTTAGATACGCAGTATTTT.

The rearrangement uses TRBV19 and TRBJ1-1; tentatively, D is TRBD1 (6 bases). This CDR3 spans 13 amino acids. Germline CDR1 reads LNHDA; CDR2 reads SQIVND (reference sequence). The V end lost 10 bases, the J end lost 5 bases, and 17 bases lay between the germline ends. CDR3 sequence reads: CATTRGDRTEAFF. As DNA, the CDR3 is TGTGCCACCACTAGGGGGGATCGGACTGAAGCTTTCTTT.

The chain couples TRBV2 to TRBJ2-7, with 9 bases that match TRBD1. J was trimmed by 3 bases and V by 3 bases; bases with no gene match: 3. From germline, CDR1 is SNHLY and CDR2 FYNNEI. This CDR3 has 14 amino acids. The CDR3 protein is CASSERDRVYEQYF. CDR3 DNA: TGTGCCAGCAGTGAGAGGGACAGGGTCTACGAGCAGTACTTC.

This chain joins TRBV5-1 and TRBJ1-1; a possible D gene is TRBD1 (6 bases). This CDR3 has 14 amino acids. CDR1 is SGHRS and CDR2 is YFSETQ in the germline V gene. Deletions cut 7 bases from V and 4 bases from J, with 17 bases between. DNA of the CDR3: TGCGCCAGCCGGGGGGGGCAGGGTGTCACTGAAGCTTTCTTT. It is translated as CASRGGQGVTEAFF.

This clone is labeled as large. The chain is built from TRBV5-1 and TRBJ1-2, with a tentative D call TRBD1 (6 bases). Germline V gene lookup returns CDR1 SGHRS and CDR2 YFSETQ. This CDR3 has 16 residues. Trimming pared 0 bases from V and 7 bases from J, leaving 19 bases between. CDR3 bases: TGCGCCAGCAGCTTGGGACAGGACCCCGAGACTGGTGGCTACACCTTC. Its translation: CASSLGQDPETGGYTF. The full variable domain, with the rest looked up from reference TRBV5-1 and TRBJ1-2, is KAGVTQTPRYLIKTRGQQVTLSCSPISGHRSVSWYQQTPGQGLQFLFEYFSETQRNKGNFPGRFSGRQFSNSRSEMNVSTLELGDSALYLCASSLGQDPETGGYTFGSGTRLTVV.

A few counts support this clone. The rearrangement uses TRBV2 and TRBJ1-2; 10 nucleotides agree with TRBD1. The CDR3 runs to 14 residues. Losses at the gene ends were 4 bases for V and 6 bases for J; bases not matched to a gene: 5. From germline, CDR1 is SNHLY and CDR2 FYNNEI. CDR3 DNA sequence: TGTGCCAGCAGTGGGACAGGGGGGCGGGATGGCTACACCTTC. Residues: CASSGTGGRDGYTF.

The chain employs TRBV5-6 and TRBJ2-3; 14 positions agree with TRBD2. The germline gives CDR1 SGHDT, CDR2 YYEEEE. Losses at the gene ends were 4 bases for V and 6 bases for J; bases not matched to a gene: 10. The CDR3 length is 17 residues. The CDR3 region is CASSRWTSGGPGDTQYF. CDR3 DNA: TGTGCCAGCAGCCGATGGACTAGCGGGGGGCCTGGGGATACGCAGTATTTT.

This clone was observed a handful of times. The V gene is TRBV28, the J gene TRBJ1-2; no firm D call. The CDR3 has 13 amino acids. Germline CDR1 MDHEN, CDR2 SYDVKM. Deletions cut 3 bases from V and 7 bases from J, with 12 bases between. The CDR3 DNA sequence: TGTGCCAGCAGTTTTGGGGAGGGATTTGGCTACACCTTC. This translates into CASSFGEGFGYTF.

This clone appeared once. This rearrangement joins TRBV7-6 to TRBJ2-2; 11 bases fit TRBD2. There are 20 residues in the CDR3. V gave up 0 bases and J gave up 0 bases; unmatched junction bases: 9. Germline V gene lookup returns CDR1 SGHVS and CDR2 FNYEAQ. CDR3 amino acids: CASSLAEGLADITNTGELFF. CDR3 nucleotides: TGTGCCAGCAGCTTAGCAGAGGGACTAGCGGATATTACGAACACCGGGGAGCTGTTTTTT.

The chain recombines TRBV5-1 with TRBJ2-7; D perhaps matches TRBD2 (6 bases). Germline loops: CDR1 SGHRS, CDR2 YFSETQ. The CDR3 extends over 15 amino acids. The V and J ends lost 2 bases and 0 bases respectively, with 12 bases between them. CDR3 loop: CASSFDIGSSYEQYF. The DNA for the CDR3 is TGCGCCAGCAGCTTTGACATCGGGAGCTCCTACGAGCAGTACTTC.

By share of the sample, this clone is medium-sized. The chain joins TRBV7-6 to TRBJ2-3; 7 bases fit TRBD1. V was clipped by 0 bases and J by 4 bases; unmatched bases: 7. CDR1 SGHVS and CDR2 FNYEAQ come from the germline V gene. The CDR3 extends over 16 amino acids. The CDR3 DNA reads TGTGCCAGCAGCTTAGCGCAGGGGGTGCATGCAGATACGCAGTATTTT. It specifies CASSLAQGVHADTQYF.

The rearrangement joins TRBV15 to TRBJ1-2, with a weak D call TRBD1 (5 bases). Trimming removed 0 bases from V and 4 bases from J, with 9 bases in between. Germline CDR1 and CDR2: LNHNV and YYDKDF (reference sequence). The CDR3 has 14 amino acids. The CDR3 DNA is TGTGCCACCAGCAGAGATACCGGGACCTATGGCTACACCTTC. It encodes CATSRDTGTYGYTF. The variable domain in full, with the rest retrieved from reference TRBV15 and TRBJ1-2, is DAMVIQNPRYQVTQFGKPVTLSCSQTLNHNVMYWYQQKSSQAPKLLFHYYDKDFNNEADTPDNFQSRRPNTSFCFLDIRSPGLGDTAMYLCATSRDTGTYGYTFGSGTRLTVV.

The chain has TRBV27 and TRBJ2-1; 11 nucleotides align to TRBD2. V gave up 3 bases and J gave up 3 bases; unmatched junction bases: 10. Germline lookup yields CDR1 MNHEY and CDR2 SMNVEV (reference sequence). The CDR3 is made up of 18 amino acids. CDR3: CASSFWGSGGAGYNEQFF. DNA of the CDR3: TGTGCCAGCAGTTTTTGGGGTAGCGGGGGGGCAGGCTACAATGAGCAGTTCTTC.

The chain couples TRBV19 to TRBJ2-7, with 7 bases lining up with TRBD1. Germline-derived CDR1 and CDR2 are LNHDA and SQIVND (reference sequence). The J segment lost 4 bases and the V segment lost 6 bases, leaving 6 bases of the junction unmatched. This CDR3 comprises 13 residues. The CDR3 loop reads CASRQGPRYEQYF. The CDR3 DNA reads TGTGCCAGTAGACAGGGGCCTCGATACGAGCAGTACTTC.

This clone was observed a handful of times. The V call is TRBV23-1, the J call TRBJ1-2, with a tentative D call TRBD1 (5 bases). TRBV23-1 is recorded as an ORF, its role being uncertain. This CDR3 comprises 13 residues. Trimming pared 3 bases from V and 6 bases from J, leaving 11 bases between. CDR3 residues: CASSQRWGHGYTF. CDR3 bases: TGCGCCAGCAGTCAGAGGTGGGGACATGGCTACACCTTC.

This clone was seen only once. The rearrangement uses TRBV6-5 and TRBJ2-7; TRBD1 aligns across 12 bases. Trimming cost V 2 bases and J 4 bases; bases outside gene matches: 6. The CDR3 sequence is 16 residues long. Germline CDR1 MNHEY, CDR2 SVGAGI. The CDR3 DNA follows: TGTGCCAGCAGTTACCTCGGGACAGGGGGCGAATACGAGCAGTACTTC. This sequence encodes CASSYLGTGGEYEQYF.